The entry below describes one T cell receptor beta chain. A sample-barcoded 5' primer and a J-beta primer mix were used in a second PCR of roughly 7 to 11 cycles. Each CDR3 protein gets one entry after TCRdb re-called the 5' RACE reads with MiXCR. This repertoire shows 800,000 or so distinct CDR3 sequences, roughly 25% found once; its top ten account for under 4.5%. The record originates from a study of blood T cells in healthy people across ages. CDR1 is SQVTM and CDR2 is ANQGSEA in the germline V gene. The CDR3 covers 14 residues. Unmatched junction bases numbered 9, after V lost 6 bases and J lost 7 bases. The sample was also linked to a second study, of T cells of mothers and their children.

The receptor comes from a boy aged 10-17 years in good health. The material sequenced was blood. J is TRBJ1-4 and V is TRBV29-1; 9 positions agree with TRBD1. The CDR3: CSVAPRDRAEKLFF. In DNA form, the CDR3 reads TGCAGCGTGGCACCCCGGGACAGGGCTGAAAAACTGTTTTTT.